A single sample is the source of the 9 T cell receptor beta chains below, sequenced in a study of blood T cell repertoires in COVID-19. Generated by immunoSEQ multiplex PCR, the TCRdb table keeps only in-frame clones and is missing some. Among 29,000 or so clones listed, 70% to 80% were seen once. Sequencing used peripheral blood. The receptor source for this set is a woman in her 70s with acute or convalescent COVID-19.

The chain is built from TRBV4-2 and TRBJ2-3, with 11 bases identical to TRBD2. V lost 0 bases, J lost 4 bases, and 6 bases stayed unmatched. In germline, CDR1 is LGHNA, CDR2 YNFKEQ. This CDR3 is built from 17 residues. Here the CDR3 reads CASSQDGLAGGSDTQYF. The CDR3 nucleotides read TGTGCCAGCAGCCAAGACGGACTAGCGGGCGGATCAGATACGCAGTATTTT.

The chain couples TRBV9 to TRBJ2-2; a weak D match, TRBD2 (5 bases). This CDR3 is 14 amino acids long. V was shortened by 0 bases and J by 7 bases, with 10 bases between the two germline ends. The V gene's germline CDR1 is SGDLS and CDR2 YYNGEE. The CDR3 is CASSVEFGGGELFF. The CDR3 DNA is TGTGCCAGCAGCGTAGAGTTCGGAGGCGGGGAGCTGTTTTTT.

The V call is TRBV28, the J call TRBJ1-6; D may be TRBD1 (5 bases). V was clipped by 7 bases and J by 10 bases, with 20 bases between them. Germline V gene lookup returns CDR1 MDHEN and CDR2 SYDVKM. The CDR3 sequence is 15 residues long. Here the CDR3 DNA reads TGTGCCAGCAACATCAGACAGTCGACGGCCTCACCCCTCCACTTT. It yields the protein CASNIRQSTASPLHF.

The chain carries TRBV5-1 and TRBJ2-1; D unclear. Trimming pared 7 bases from V and 1 base from J, leaving 6 bases between. Germline V lookup: CDR1 SGHRS, CDR2 YFSETQ. The CDR3 contains 12 residues. CDR3 in DNA: TGCGCCAGCTACAGTTCCTACAATGAGCAGTTCTTC. This translates into CASYSSYNEQFF.

The chain has TRBV5-5 and TRBJ1-1; D is undetermined. Trimming took off 2 bases at V and 1 base at J, with 6 bases between the two ends. The CDR3 has 13 amino acids. Per germline, CDR1 SGHKS and CDR2 YYEKEE (reference sequence). This CDR3 is CASSLTENTEAFF. DNA of the CDR3: TGTGCCAGCAGCTTAACTGAGAACACTGAAGCTTTCTTT.

J is TRBJ2-1 and V is TRBV5-8, with TRBD1 identical over 8 bases. The CDR3 loop spans 16 amino acids. The V gene end was trimmed by 0 bases and the J gene end by 4 bases; junction bases not matched to a gene: 6. Germline V gene data show CDR1 as SGHTS and CDR2 as YDEGEE. CDR3 sequence: CASSLVTGEAYNEQFF. DNA for the CDR3: TGTGCCAGCAGCTTGGTGACAGGGGAAGCGTACAATGAGCAGTTCTTC. Combining the CDR3 with reference TRBV5-8 and TRBJ2-1 gives the whole variable domain EAGVTQSPTHLIKTRGQQATLRCSPISGHTSVYWYQQALGLGLQFLLWYDEGEERNRGNFPPRFSGRQFPNYSSELNVNALELEDSALYLCASSLVTGEAYNEQFFGPGTRLTVL.

CDR3 sequence (DNA): TGTGCCAGCAGCTTAGGCCGACGGGGGGGCAGTACCGGGGAGCTGTTTTTT. Translation: CASSLGRRGGSTGELFF. The chain uses TRBV7-8 and TRBJ2-2, with 8 positions matching TRBD2. Trimming cost V 1 base and J 5 bases; bases outside gene matches: 9. Germline CDR1 and CDR2: SGHVS and FQNEAQ. This CDR3 region has 17 residues.

This sequence joins TRBV25-1 and TRBJ1-3; D unresolved. Looked up from germline, CDR1 is MGHDK and CDR2 is SYGVNS. Trimming shortened V by 2 bases and J by 4 bases, and 12 bases separated the two germline ends. This CDR3 spans 15 amino acids. The CDR3 coding sequence is TGTGCCAGCAGTGAACCCGGTCCCTCCGGAAACACCATATATTTT. This sequence encodes CASSEPGPSGNTIYF.

This clone was picked up a small number of times. V is TRBV4-2 and J is TRBJ1-6; D is uncertain. Germline CDR1 and CDR2: LGHNA and YNFKEQ. The V gene lost 1 base and the J gene lost 6 bases, with 7 bases spanning the gap. The CDR3 totals 14 residues. This chain's CDR3 is CASSQAPFNSPLHF. CDR3 bases: TGTGCCAGCAGCCAAGCCCCTTTTAATTCACCCCTCCACTTT.